The 24 T cell receptor beta chains below come from one sample, sequenced in a study of blood T cell repertoires in COVID-19. Data came from immunoSEQ multiplex PCR; TCRdb stores just in-frame clones and leaves some out. Here the sample spans tens of thousands of clones, under 95% being singletons. The sample comprised peripheral blood. These receptors were obtained from a human donor in a cohort sampled during active COVID-19.

J is TRBJ2-2 and V is TRBV7-3, with a weak D call TRBD2 (5 bases). Germline CDR1 and CDR2: SGHTA and FQGTGA. There are 16 residues in the CDR3. V was cut by 1 base and J by 3 bases, with 12 bases left in between. CDR3 protein: CASSLKSGLHTGELFF. As DNA, the CDR3 is TGTGCCAGCAGCTTAAAGTCCGGACTCCACACCGGGGAGCTGTTTTTT. Combining the CDR3 with reference TRBV7-3 and TRBJ2-2 gives the whole variable domain GAGVSQTPSNKVTEKGKYVELRCDPISGHTALYWYRQSLGQGPEFLIYFQGTGAADDSGLPNDRFFAVRPEGSVSTLKIQRTERGDSAVYLCASSLKSGLHTGELFFGEGSRLTVL.

The V gene is TRBV18, the J gene TRBJ1-4; no reliable D call. Trimming removed 6 bases at V and 3 bases at J, with 11 bases between. Germline CDR1 is KGHSH and CDR2 is LQKENI. The CDR3 consists of 14 residues. The CDR3 protein is CASSPGRSNEKLFF. CDR3 nucleotides: TGTGCCAGCTCCCCCGGCAGGTCTAATGAAAAACTGTTTTTT.

The V call is TRBV18, the J call TRBJ2-1, with 11 bases identical to TRBD1. CDR3 length: 17 amino acids. J gave up 4 bases and V 2 bases, and 7 bases lay outside the gene matches. Germline-derived CDR1 and CDR2 are KGHSH and LQKENI. The CDR3 here is CASSPTSDRGLYNEQFF. The DNA for the CDR3 is TGTGCCAGCTCACCAACTTCGGACAGGGGGCTGTACAATGAGCAGTTCTTC.

The rearrangement joins TRBV6-5 to TRBJ1-5; D perhaps matches TRBD1 (5 bases). The CDR3 length is 16 residues. Germline CDR1 reads MNHEY; CDR2 reads SVGAGI. Trimming removed 4 bases from V and 6 bases from J, with 19 bases in between. For the CDR3, the DNA is TGTGCCAGCAGTTCGAAGGGGCGCGGGGATAGTCAGCCCCAGCATTTT. As protein: CASSSKGRGDSQPQHF.

The rearrangement joins TRBV4-2 to TRBJ2-6; 12 bases fit TRBD2. The germline gives CDR1 LGHNA, CDR2 YNFKEQ. The trim removed 2 bases at V and 1 base at J, leaving 6 bases unmatched. CDR3 length: 19 amino acids. CDR3 amino acids: CASSQKLAGGDSGANVLTF. The CDR3 nucleotides read TGTGCCAGCAGCCAAAAACTAGCGGGGGGTGATTCTGGGGCCAACGTCCTGACTTTC.

This chain uses TRBV15 with TRBJ2-2, with TRBD2 identical over 12 bases. Germline values: CDR1 LNHNV, CDR2 YYDKDF (reference sequence). V lost 5 bases, J lost 7 bases, and 14 bases stayed unmatched. This CDR3 contains 18 residues. This CDR3 reads CATSRETSGGLVGGELFF. The CDR3 nucleotides read TGTGCCACCAGCCGTGAGACTAGCGGGGGCCTGGTAGGCGGGGAGCTGTTTTTT.

For the CDR3, the DNA is TGTGCCAGCAGCTTAAATAACGTCGCTAGCGGGGGGGAGACCCAGTACTTC. It yields the protein CASSLNNVASGGETQYF. The V and J genes are TRBV7-2 and TRBJ2-5; 11 bases map to TRBD2. Germline values: CDR1 SGHTA, CDR2 FQGNSA. The CDR3 has 17 amino acids. The V gene end was trimmed by 2 bases and the J gene end by 5 bases; junction bases not matched to a gene: 10.

The chain recombines TRBV6-1 with TRBJ1-5, with D possibly matching TRBD1 (6 bases). V lost 3 bases, J lost 3 bases, and 12 bases lay in between. The germline CDR1 and CDR2 sequences are MNHNS and SASEGT. CDR3 size: 15 residues. Here the CDR3 DNA reads TGTGCCAGCAGTGAGTTTACAGGGTTCAATCAGCCCCAGCATTTT. It encodes CASSEFTGFNQPQHF.

This clone occurred once. CDR3 residues: CASSNPQGAGYGYTF. DNA of the CDR3: TGTGCCAGCAGCAACCCACAGGGGGCTGGCTATGGCTACACCTTC. The chain uses TRBV5-4 and TRBJ1-2; 9 bases line up with TRBD1. V lost 4 bases and J lost 4; bases outside the gene matches: 8. Germline CDR1 and CDR2: SGHNT and YYREEE (reference sequence). This CDR3 comprises 15 residues.

This rearrangement joins TRBV10-2 to TRBJ2-6; possibly TRBD2 for D (6 bases). This CDR3 has 15 residues. The V and J ends lost 4 bases and 0 bases respectively, with 7 bases between them. CDR1 is WSHSY and CDR2 is SAAADI in the germline V gene. CDR3 in amino acids: CASSGRDSGANVLTF. The CDR3 DNA reads TGCGCCAGCAGTGGGAGGGACTCTGGGGCCAACGTCCTGACTTTC.

This clone was observed a handful of times. The chain is built from TRBV4-3 and TRBJ1-5; D ambiguous. Trimming shortened V by 1 base and J by 5 bases, and 9 bases separated the two germline ends. The CDR3 has 14 residues. CDR1 is LGHNA and CDR2 is YSLEER in the germline V gene. Here the CDR3 reads CASSQAPIDQPQHF. In DNA, the CDR3 is TGCGCCAGCAGCCAAGCTCCCATAGATCAGCCCCAGCATTTT.

This clone showed up just once. This chain joins TRBV25-1 and TRBJ2-1, with TRBD1 identical over 9 bases. This CDR3 has 15 residues. After removal of 4 bases from V and 6 bases from J, the junction contained 7 bases not matched to a gene. Germline CDR1 and CDR2: MGHDK and SYGVNS. The CDR3 DNA is TGTGCCAGCAGTGGGGCCGGGACAGGGTTCAATGAGCAGTTCTTC. Translated, it gives CASSGAGTGFNEQFF.

The chain links TRBV19 to TRBJ2-3; 10 bases match TRBD1. Germline CDR1 is LNHDA and CDR2 is SQIVND (reference sequence). The J segment lost 3 bases and the V segment lost 4 bases, leaving 10 bases of the junction unmatched. The length of the CDR3 is 17 residues. The CDR3: CASSTRRDRGGTDTQYF. The DNA of the CDR3 is TGTGCCAGTAGTACACGTCGGGACAGGGGAGGGACAGATACGCAGTATTTT.

The rearrangement uses TRBV29-1 and TRBJ1-6, with a tentative D call TRBD1 (6 bases). Germline V gene lookup returns CDR1 SQVTM and CDR2 ANQGSEA. The length of the CDR3 is 13 residues. The ends were cut back, 6 bases at V and 7 bases at J, with 13 bases in the middle. The CDR3 here is CSVAGVGNSPLHF. CDR3 sequence (DNA): TGCAGCGTCGCAGGGGTAGGGAATTCACCCCTCCACTTT.

This chain connects TRBV6-1 to TRBJ2-4; the match to TRBD1 covers 7 bases. V lost 1 base, J lost 11 bases, and 17 bases stayed unmatched. From germline, CDR1 is MNHNS and CDR2 SASEGT. The CDR3 runs 17 residues. The CDR3 sequence is CASSEGLGGLGIYLQYF. For the CDR3, the DNA is TGTGCCAGCAGTGAAGGGTTAGGGGGCCTTGGTATCTACCTTCAGTACTTC.

The CDR3 reads CASSPDRTSTDTQYF. In DNA, the CDR3 is TGTGCCAGCTCACCAGACAGGACTAGCACAGATACGCAGTATTTT. V gene TRBV18 combines with J gene TRBJ2-3, with a possible D match to TRBD1 (6 bases). V was shortened by 2 bases and J by 0 bases, with 9 bases between the two germline ends. CDR3 size: 15 residues. Germline-derived CDR1 and CDR2 are KGHSH and LQKENI.

The V and J genes are TRBV19 and TRBJ1-2; 10 bases agree with TRBD1. CDR1 is LNHDA, CDR2 SQIVND, per germline (reference sequence). The junction had 8 bases not matched to a gene; V was cut back by 2 bases and J by 2 bases. This CDR3 is 17 amino acids long. In DNA form, the CDR3 reads TGTGCCAGTAGTATACTGCGGACAGGGGGTATGAACTATGGCTACACCTTC. It codes for CASSILRTGGMNYGYTF.

V and J are TRBV7-6 and TRBJ1-4; weak D call: TRBD1 (6 bases). Trimming stripped 1 base from V and 7 bases from J, with 7 bases between. The V gene's germline CDR1 is SGHVS and CDR2 FNYEAQ. There are 13 residues in the CDR3. The CDR3 reads CASSLGDIEKLFF. Written as DNA, the CDR3 is TGTGCCAGCAGCTTAGGGGACATTGAAAAACTGTTTTTT.

The chain employs TRBV4-2 and TRBJ2-5; possible D gene TRBD2, 6 bases. CDR3 size: 18 residues. Trimming took off 0 bases at V and 0 bases at J, with 17 bases between the two ends. Germline V gives CDR1 LGHNA, CDR2 YNFKEQ. This CDR3 is CASSQDISPGRYQETQYF. The CDR3, as DNA: TGTGCCAGCAGCCAAGATATTTCCCCGGGGAGGTACCAAGAGACCCAGTACTTC.

CDR3 DNA sequence: TGTGCCAGCAGCGTAGAGACCCAGTCTGGGCGGAACACCGGGGAGCTGTTTTTT. Residues: CASSVETQSGRNTGELFF. The chain links TRBV9 to TRBJ2-2; D gene uncertain. CDR3 length: 18 residues. Deletions cut 0 bases from V and 1 base from J, with 16 bases between. The germline CDR1 and CDR2 sequences are SGDLS and YYNGEE.

This clone was detected only once. The chain carries TRBV12-5 and TRBJ1-1; possibly TRBD1 for D (6 bases). The V gene's germline CDR1 is LGHNT and CDR2 FRNRAP. This CDR3 has 13 residues. Trimming took 3 bases from V and 4 from J, leaving 9 bases between them. The CDR3 spells CASGLQGGTEAFF. In nucleotides, the CDR3 is TGTGCTAGTGGTTTACAAGGGGGCACTGAAGCTTTCTTT.

The J gene is TRBJ1-4, the V gene TRBV7-7; D is perhaps TRBD1 (6 bases). V lost 1 base and J lost 7, with 13 bases in between. This CDR3 region has 15 residues. Germline values: CDR1 SSHAT, CDR2 FNYEAQ (reference sequence). The CDR3 bases are TGTGCCAGCAGCTTAGACCGGGGGGCGGGTGAAAAACTGTTTTTT. Translated, it gives CASSLDRGAGEKLFF. Complete variable domain (other parts from reference TRBV7-7 and TRBJ1-4): GAGVSQSPRYKVTKRGQDVTLRCDPISSHATLYWYQQALGQGPEFLTYFNYEAQPDKSGLPSDRFSAERPEGSISTLTIQRTEQRDSAMYRCASSLDRGAGEKLFFGSGTQLSVL.

The rearrangement links TRBV10-3 to TRBJ2-5; D is perhaps TRBD2 (6 bases). This CDR3 region has 14 residues. In germline, CDR1 is ENHRY, CDR2 SYGVKD. Trimming left V 0 bases short and J 5 bases short, with 10 bases between. CDR3 residues: CAISESAGRETQYF. The CDR3 DNA reads as TGTGCCATCAGTGAGTCGGCGGGGCGGGAGACCCAGTACTTC.

V is TRBV5-1 and J is TRBJ1-1, with D possibly matching TRBD1 (5 bases). This CDR3 contains 13 residues. Germline V gives CDR1 SGHRS, CDR2 YFSETQ. V dropped 4 bases and J dropped 1 base, with 8 bases sitting between them. The CDR3 spells CASSQGTNTEAFF. The CDR3 bases are TGCGCCAGCAGCCAGGGTACGAACACTGAAGCTTTCTTT.